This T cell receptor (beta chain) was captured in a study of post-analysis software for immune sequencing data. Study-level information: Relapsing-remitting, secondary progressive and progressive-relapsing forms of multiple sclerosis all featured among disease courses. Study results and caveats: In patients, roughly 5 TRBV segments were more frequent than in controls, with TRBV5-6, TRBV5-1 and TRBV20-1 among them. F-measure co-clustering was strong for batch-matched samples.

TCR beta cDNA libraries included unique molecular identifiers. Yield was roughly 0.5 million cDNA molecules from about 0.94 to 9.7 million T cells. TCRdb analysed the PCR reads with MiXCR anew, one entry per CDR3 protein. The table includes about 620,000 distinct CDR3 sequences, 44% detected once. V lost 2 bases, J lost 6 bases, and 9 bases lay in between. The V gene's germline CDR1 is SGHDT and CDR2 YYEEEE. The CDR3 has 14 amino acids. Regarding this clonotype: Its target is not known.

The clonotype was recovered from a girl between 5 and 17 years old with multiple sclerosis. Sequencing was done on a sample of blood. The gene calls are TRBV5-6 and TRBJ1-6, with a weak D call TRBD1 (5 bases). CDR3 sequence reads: CASSFVRVNSPLHF. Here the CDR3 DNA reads TGTGCCAGCAGCTTTGTCAGGGTTAATTCACCCCTCCACTTT.